This entry is about one T cell receptor (beta chain). Its cognate antigen is unknown. Under 3 months was the duration of disease in ophthalmopathy patients, who also had a Clinical Activity Score of at least 3 and a NOSPECS grade of at least 4. It was RNA transcripts that yielded the amplified TCR beta CDR3 regions. Carried out on the TCR CDR3, a first-round RT-PCR used the HTBI primer set. TCRdb ran MiXCR on the multiplex PCR reads and lists one entry per CDR3 protein. This table has approximately 300,000 distinct CDR3 sequences, around 15% appearing once. The data stem from a study of T cells in Graves' hyperthyroidism and ophthalmopathy. The V gene end was trimmed by 4 bases and the J gene end by 7 bases; junction bases not matched to a gene: 3. This CDR3 region has 13 residues. Per the germline V gene, CDR1 is SGHNT and CDR2 is YYREEE (reference sequence). Study-wide findings and caveats: Ophthalmopathy, which appeared later, was predicted by the model a median 6.5 months before onset. Blood held most thyroid clonotypes expanded above 0.001 frequency.

The clonotype comes from a woman aged 55-69 years with Graves' ophthalmopathy. Source material: blood. The chain carries TRBV5-4 and TRBJ1-4; 8 nucleotides match TRBD1. CDR3 sequence (DNA): TGTGCCAGCAGCCTGGACAGGGCTGAAAAACTGTTTTTT. Protein product: CASSLDRAEKLFF.